This record covers a single TCR beta chain. Its antigen remains unidentified. These data originate in a study of shared clonotypes between healthy human individuals. Germline V CDR1 and CDR2: MDHEN, SYDVKM. Deletions cut 4 bases from V and 4 bases from J, with 11 bases between. The CDR3 is 14 residues long. Genomic DNA belonging to each subset was distributed in equal measure over several immunoSEQ plates. When replicate PCRs were run on sorted subsets, they used approximately 210 ng DNA, some 29,000 T cell genomes. Measured with immunoSEQ multiplex PCR; TCRdb has only the in-frame clones, and not every one. The data contain more than 2 million clones, approximately 94% of them singletons. Broader study findings: The sharing of 4.5% to 5% of naive CD4 clonotypes was seen across a handful of donors.

Negatively enriched CD4+ T cells were divided by CD45RA into naive and memory. The chain links TRBV28 to TRBJ2-1, with D possibly being TRBD1 (5 bases). This receptor was obtained from a man aged 18 to 29 in good health. Source material: naive CD4+ T cells sorted from blood. The subset here: CD45RA+ positively selected. CDR3 amino acids: CASSSDRRYNEQFF. In nucleotides, the CDR3 is TGTGCCAGCAGTTCCGACAGAAGGTACAATGAGCAGTTCTTC.